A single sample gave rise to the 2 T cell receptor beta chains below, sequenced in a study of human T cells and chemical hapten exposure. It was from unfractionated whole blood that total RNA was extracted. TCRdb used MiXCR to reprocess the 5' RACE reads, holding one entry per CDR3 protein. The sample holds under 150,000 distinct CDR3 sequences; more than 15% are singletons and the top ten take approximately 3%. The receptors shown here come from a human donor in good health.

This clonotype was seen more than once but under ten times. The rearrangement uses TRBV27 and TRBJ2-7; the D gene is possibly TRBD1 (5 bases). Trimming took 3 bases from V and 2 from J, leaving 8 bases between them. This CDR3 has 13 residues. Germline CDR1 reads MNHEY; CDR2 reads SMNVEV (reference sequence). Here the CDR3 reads CASSFTRAYEQYF. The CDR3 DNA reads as TGTGCCAGCAGTTTTACCAGGGCCTACGAGCAGTACTTC.

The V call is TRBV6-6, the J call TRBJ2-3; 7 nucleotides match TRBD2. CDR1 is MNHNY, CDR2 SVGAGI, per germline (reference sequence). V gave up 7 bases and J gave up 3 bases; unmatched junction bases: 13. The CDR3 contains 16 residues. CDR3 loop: CASKEKLAAPTDTQYF. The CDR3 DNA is TGTGCCAGCAAAGAGAAGCTAGCGGCACCGACAGATACGCAGTATTTT.